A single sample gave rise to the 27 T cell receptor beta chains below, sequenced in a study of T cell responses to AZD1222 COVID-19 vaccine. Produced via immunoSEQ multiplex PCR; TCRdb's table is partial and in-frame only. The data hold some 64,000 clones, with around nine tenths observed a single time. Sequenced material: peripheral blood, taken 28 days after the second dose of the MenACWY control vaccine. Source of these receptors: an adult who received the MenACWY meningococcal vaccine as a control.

CDR3 sequence: CASSLGAGADTQYF. DNA for the CDR3: TGTGCCAGCAGTTTAGGAGCGGGAGCAGATACGCAGTATTTT. The chain is built from TRBV28 and TRBJ2-3; 8 positions match TRBD2. The CDR3 sequence is 14 residues long. Per germline, CDR1 MDHEN and CDR2 SYDVKM. Trimming at V came to 2 bases and at J to 4 bases, leaving 2 bases not matched to a gene.

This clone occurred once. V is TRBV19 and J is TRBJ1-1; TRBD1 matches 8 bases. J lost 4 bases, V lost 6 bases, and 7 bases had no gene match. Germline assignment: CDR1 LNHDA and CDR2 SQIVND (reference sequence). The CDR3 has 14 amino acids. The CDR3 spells CASRVDRAGTEAFF. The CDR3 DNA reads TGTGCCAGTAGGGTGGACAGGGCGGGCACTGAAGCTTTCTTT.

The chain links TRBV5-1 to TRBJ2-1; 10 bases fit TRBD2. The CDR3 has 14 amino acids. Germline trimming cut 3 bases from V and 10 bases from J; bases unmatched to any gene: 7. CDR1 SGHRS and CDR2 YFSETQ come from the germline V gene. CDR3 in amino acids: CASSSQAGGGEQFF. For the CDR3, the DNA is TGCGCCAGCAGCTCCCAAGCGGGAGGGGGGGAGCAGTTCTTC.

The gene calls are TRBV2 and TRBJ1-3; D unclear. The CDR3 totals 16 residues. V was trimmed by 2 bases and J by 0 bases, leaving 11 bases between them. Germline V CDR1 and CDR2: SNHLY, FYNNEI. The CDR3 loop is CASSERRASSGNTIYF. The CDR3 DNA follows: TGTGCCAGCAGTGAACGACGGGCGAGCTCTGGAAACACCATATATTTT.

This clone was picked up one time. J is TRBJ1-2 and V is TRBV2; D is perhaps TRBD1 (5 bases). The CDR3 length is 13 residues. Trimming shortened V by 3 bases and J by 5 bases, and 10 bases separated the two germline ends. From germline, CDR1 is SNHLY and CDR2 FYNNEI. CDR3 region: CASSEGREYGYTF. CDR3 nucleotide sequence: TGTGCCAGCAGTGAGGGCAGGGAATATGGCTACACCTTC.

CDR3 coding DNA: TGTGCCAGCAGCTACCCGACTAGCGGAGGAGAGACCCAGTACTTC. Amino acid sequence: CASSYPTSGGETQYF. The J gene is TRBJ2-5, the V gene TRBV9; 9 bases agree with TRBD2. Per germline, CDR1 SGDLS and CDR2 YYNGEE. J lost 4 bases, V lost 4 bases, and 8 bases had no gene match. The CDR3 sequence is 15 residues long.

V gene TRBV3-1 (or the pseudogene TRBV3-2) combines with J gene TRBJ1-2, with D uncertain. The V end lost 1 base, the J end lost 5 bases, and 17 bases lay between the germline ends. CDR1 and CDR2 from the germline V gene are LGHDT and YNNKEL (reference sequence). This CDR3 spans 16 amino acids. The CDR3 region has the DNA TGTGCCAGCAGCCAAGGCCCCAGCTCCTTTAAGTATGGCTACACCTTC. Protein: CASSQGPSSFKYGYTF.

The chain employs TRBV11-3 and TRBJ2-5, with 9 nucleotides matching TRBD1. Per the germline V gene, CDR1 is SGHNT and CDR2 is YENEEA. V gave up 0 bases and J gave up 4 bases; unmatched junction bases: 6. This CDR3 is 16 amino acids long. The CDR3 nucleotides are TGTGCCAGCAGCTTAGAGGCCGGGACAGGGAGAGAGACCCAGTACTTC. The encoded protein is CASSLEAGTGRETQYF.

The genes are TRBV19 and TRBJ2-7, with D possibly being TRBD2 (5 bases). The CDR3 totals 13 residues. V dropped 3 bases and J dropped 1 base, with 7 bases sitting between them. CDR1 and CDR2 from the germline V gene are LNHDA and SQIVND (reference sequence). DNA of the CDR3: TGTGCCAGTAGTATCACTAGTTCCTACGAGCAGTACTTC. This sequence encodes CASSITSSYEQYF.

CDR3 in DNA: TGTGCCAGCAGCCCCGGAAACACCATATATTTT. This gives the protein CASSPGNTIYF. The J gene is TRBJ1-3, the V gene TRBV14, with no clear D. The CDR3 is 11 residues long. Germline V gives CDR1 SGHDN, CDR2 FVKESK. V was clipped by 4 bases and J by 4 bases, with 2 bases between them. The full variable domain, completed using reference TRBV14 and TRBJ1-3, is EAGVTQFPSHSVIEKGQTVTLRCDPISGHDNLYWYRRVMGKEIKFLLHFVKESKQDESGMPNNRFLAERTGGTYSTLKVQPAELEDSGVYFCASSPGNTIYFGEGSWLTVV.

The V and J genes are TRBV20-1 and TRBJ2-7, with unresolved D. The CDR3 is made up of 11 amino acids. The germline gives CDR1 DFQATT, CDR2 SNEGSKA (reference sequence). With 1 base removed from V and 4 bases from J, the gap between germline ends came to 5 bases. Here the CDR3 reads CSARGEYEQYF. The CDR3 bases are TGCAGTGCTAGAGGCGAATACGAGCAGTACTTC.

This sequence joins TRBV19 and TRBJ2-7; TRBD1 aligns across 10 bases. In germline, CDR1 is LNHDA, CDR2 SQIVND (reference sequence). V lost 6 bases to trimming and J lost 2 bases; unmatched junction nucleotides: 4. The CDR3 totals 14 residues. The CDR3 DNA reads TGTGCCAGTAGCGGGACAGGGGTCCCCTACGAGCAGTACTTC. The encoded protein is CASSGTGVPYEQYF.

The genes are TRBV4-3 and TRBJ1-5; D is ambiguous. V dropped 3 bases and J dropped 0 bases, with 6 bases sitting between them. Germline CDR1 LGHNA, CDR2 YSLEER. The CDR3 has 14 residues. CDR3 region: CASSQAHSNQPQHF. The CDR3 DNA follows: TGCGCCAGCAGCCAGGCACATAGCAATCAGCCCCAGCATTTT.

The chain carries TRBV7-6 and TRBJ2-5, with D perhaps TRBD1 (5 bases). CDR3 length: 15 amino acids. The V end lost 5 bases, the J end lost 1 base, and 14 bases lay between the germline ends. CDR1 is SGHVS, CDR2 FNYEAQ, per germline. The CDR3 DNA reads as TGTGCCAGCAGCCCTACCCCACAGGCCCAAGAGACCCAGTACTTC. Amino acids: CASSPTPQAQETQYF. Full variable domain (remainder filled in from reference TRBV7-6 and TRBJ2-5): GAGVSQSPRYKVTKRGQDVALRCDPISGHVSLYWYRQALGQGPEFLTYFNYEAQQDKSGLPNDRFSAERPEGSISTLTIQRTEQRDSAMYRCASSPTPQAQETQYFGPGTRLLVL.

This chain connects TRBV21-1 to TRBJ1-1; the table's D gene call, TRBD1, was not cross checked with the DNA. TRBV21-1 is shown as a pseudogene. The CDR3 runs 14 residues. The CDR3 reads CASSSGQGGTEAFF. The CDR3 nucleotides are TGTGCCAGCAGCTCAGGACAGGGTGGCACTGAAGCTTTCTTT.

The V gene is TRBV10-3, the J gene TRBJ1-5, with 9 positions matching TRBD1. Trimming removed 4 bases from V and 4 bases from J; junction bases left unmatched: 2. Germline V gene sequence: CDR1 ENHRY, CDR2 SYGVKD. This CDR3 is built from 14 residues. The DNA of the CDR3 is TGTGCCATCAGTGTTGGACAGGGGAATCAGCCCCAGCATTTT. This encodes CAISVGQGNQPQHF.

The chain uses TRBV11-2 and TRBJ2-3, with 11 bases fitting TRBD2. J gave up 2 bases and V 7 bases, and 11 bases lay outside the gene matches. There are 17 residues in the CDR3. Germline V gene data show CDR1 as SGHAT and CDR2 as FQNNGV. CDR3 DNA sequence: TGTGCCAGCACCCCGGGACTAGCGGAACCCTACACAGATACGCAGTATTTT. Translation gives CASTPGLAEPYTDTQYF.

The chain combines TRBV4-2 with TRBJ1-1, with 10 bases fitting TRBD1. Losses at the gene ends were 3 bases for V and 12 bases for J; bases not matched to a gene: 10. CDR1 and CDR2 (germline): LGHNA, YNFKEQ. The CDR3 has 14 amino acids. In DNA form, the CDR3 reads TGTGCCAGCAGCCAGCAAAAGGACAGGGGGATACCTTTCTTT. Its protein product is CASSQQKDRGIPFF.

The CDR3 sequence: CAWSRQGNEPQHF. The CDR3 DNA reads as TGTGCCTGGAGCAGACAGGGTAACGAGCCCCAGCATTTT. The V call is TRBV30, the J call TRBJ1-5; 7 bases align to TRBD1. CDR1 GTSNPN and CDR2 SVGIG come from the germline V gene (reference sequence). The CDR3 has 13 residues. The V and J ends lost 3 bases and 8 bases, in that order; junction bases with no gene match: 7.

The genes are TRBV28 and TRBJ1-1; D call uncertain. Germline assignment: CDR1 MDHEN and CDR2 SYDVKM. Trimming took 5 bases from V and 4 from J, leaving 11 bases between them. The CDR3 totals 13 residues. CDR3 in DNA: TGTGCCAGCAGTCCTCCATCGGGCACTGAAGCTTTCTTT. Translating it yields CASSPPSGTEAFF. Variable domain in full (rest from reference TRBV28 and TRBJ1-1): DVKVTQSSRYLVKRTGEKVFLECVQDMDHENMFWYRQDPGLGLRLIYFSYDVKMKEKGDIPEGYSVSREKKERFSLILESASTNQTSMYLCASSPPSGTEAFFGQGTRLTVV.

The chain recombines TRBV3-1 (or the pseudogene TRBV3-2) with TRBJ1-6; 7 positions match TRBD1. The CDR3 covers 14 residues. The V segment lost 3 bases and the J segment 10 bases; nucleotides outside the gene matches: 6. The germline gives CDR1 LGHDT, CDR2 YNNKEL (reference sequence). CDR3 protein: CASSHPGGSSPLHF. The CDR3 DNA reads TGTGCCAGCAGCCATCCAGGGGGGAGCTCACCCCTCCACTTT.

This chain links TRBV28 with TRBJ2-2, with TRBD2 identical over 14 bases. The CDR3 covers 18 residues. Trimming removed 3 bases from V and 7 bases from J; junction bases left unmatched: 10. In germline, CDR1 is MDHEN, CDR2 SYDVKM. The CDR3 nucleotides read TGTGCCAGCAGTTTTCCCCTAGGACTAGCGGGAGGAGGCGGGGAGCTGTTTTTT. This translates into CASSFPLGLAGGGGELFF.

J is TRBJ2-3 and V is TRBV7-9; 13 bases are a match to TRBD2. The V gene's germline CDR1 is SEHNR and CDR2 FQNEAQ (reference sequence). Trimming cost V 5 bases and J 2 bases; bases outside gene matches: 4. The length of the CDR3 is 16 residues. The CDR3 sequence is CASSEGLAGATDTQYF. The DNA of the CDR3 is TGTGCCAGCAGCGAAGGACTAGCGGGAGCCACAGATACGCAGTATTTT.

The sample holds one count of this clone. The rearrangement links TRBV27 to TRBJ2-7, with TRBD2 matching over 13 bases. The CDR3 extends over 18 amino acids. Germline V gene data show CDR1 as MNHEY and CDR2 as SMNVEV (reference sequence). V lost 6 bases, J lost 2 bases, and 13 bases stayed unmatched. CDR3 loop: CASSLKTSGGTYPYEQYF. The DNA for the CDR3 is TGTGCCAGCAGCCTCAAGACTAGCGGGGGGACCTACCCCTACGAGCAGTACTTC.

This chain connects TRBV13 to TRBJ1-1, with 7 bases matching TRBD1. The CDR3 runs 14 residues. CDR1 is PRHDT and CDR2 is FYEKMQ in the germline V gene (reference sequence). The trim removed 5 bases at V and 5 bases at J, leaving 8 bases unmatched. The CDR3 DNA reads TGTGCCAGCAGCCCCAGGGGGGTAGAGACTGAAGCTTTCTTT. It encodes CASSPRGVETEAFF. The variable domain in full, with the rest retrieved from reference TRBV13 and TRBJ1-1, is AAGVIQSPRHLIKEKRETATLKCYPIPRHDTVYWYQQGPGQDPQFLISFYEKMQSDKGSIPDRFSAQQFSDYHSELNMSSLELGDSALYFCASSPRGVETEAFFGQGTRLTVV.

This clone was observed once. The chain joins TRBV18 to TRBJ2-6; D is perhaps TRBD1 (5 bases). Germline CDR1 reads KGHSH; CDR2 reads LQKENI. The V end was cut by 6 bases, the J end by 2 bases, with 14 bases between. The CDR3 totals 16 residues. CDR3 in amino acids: CASSTLGLPGANVLTF. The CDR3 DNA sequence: TGTGCCAGCTCCACCTTGGGGCTACCTGGGGCCAACGTCCTGACTTTC.

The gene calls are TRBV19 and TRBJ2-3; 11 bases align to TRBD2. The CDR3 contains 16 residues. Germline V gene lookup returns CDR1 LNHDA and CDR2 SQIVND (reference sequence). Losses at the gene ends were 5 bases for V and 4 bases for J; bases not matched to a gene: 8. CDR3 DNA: TGTGCCAGTAGTTCCCTAACTAGCGGGAGAGCAGATACGCAGTATTTT. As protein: CASSSLTSGRADTQYF. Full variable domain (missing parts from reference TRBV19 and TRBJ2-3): DGGITQSPKYLFRKEGQNVTLSCEQNLNHDAMYWYRQDPGQGLRLIYYSQIVNDFQKGDIAEGYSVSREKKESFPLTVTSAQKNPTAFYLCASSSLTSGRADTQYFGPGTRLTVL.